These T cell receptor beta chains were read from a single sample in a study of Ad26.COV2.S vaccination and SARS-CoV-2 variants. Some clones are missing from TCRdb's copy, which holds only in-frame ones; the method was immunoSEQ multiplex PCR. The table shows around 380,000 clones, with roughly nine tenths occurring only once. Sequencing was performed on peripheral blood, taken in a trial of Ad26.COV2.S vaccine versus placebo. These receptors all stem from a person aged 18-60 years who received the Ad26.COV2.S COVID-19 vaccine or a placebo. Both conserved end residues are part of each CDR3. The D gene is left open where the match is weak. Clone size is stated in some rows and not others, as once, few, many or a class when expanded.

J gene | D gene | V gene | clone size | CDR3 protein | CDR3 DNA
TRBJ1-1 | NA | TRBV12-3/TRBV12-4 | NA | CASSLAGNTEAFF | TGTGCCAGCAGTTTGGCGGGGAACACTGAAGCTTTCTTT
TRBJ2-3 | TRBD2 | TRBV11-3 | NA | CASSLRGHSGGDSTDTQYF | TGTGCCAGCAGCTTAAGGGGGCATAGCGGGGGCGATAGCACAGATACGCAGTATTTT
TRBJ1-5 | NA | TRBV21-1 | NA | CASSKGTQTQPQHF | TGTGCCAGCAGCAAAGGGACGCAGACCCAGCCCCAGCATTTT
TRBJ1-2 | TRBD1 | TRBV5-6 | few | CASSSTGGVNYGYTF | TGTGCCAGCAGCTCCACAGGGGGGGTTAACTATGGCTACACCTTC
TRBJ2-1 | NA | TRBV4-1 | NA | CASSQDGRQGTYNEQFF | TGCGCCAGCAGCCAAGACGGCCGGCAGGGTACCTACAATGAGCAGTTCTTC
TRBJ1-2 | NA | TRBV10-1 | NA | CASSPRPKGGYTF | TGCGCCAGCAGTCCGAGACCTAAGGGGGGCTACACCTTC
TRBJ2-7 | TRBD1 | TRBV18 | NA | CASLQTGSYEQYF | TGTGCCAGCTTACAGACAGGGTCTTACGAGCAGTACTTC
TRBJ2-7 | NA | TRBV5-1 | few | CASSLGRLYEQYF | TGCGCCAGCAGCTTGGGACGGCTCTACGAGCAGTACTTC
TRBJ1-2 | NA | TRBV5-1 | NA | CASSLGFSGGSDGYTF | TGCGCCAGCAGCTTGGGATTTTCCGGGGGCAGTGATGGCTACACCTTC
TRBJ2-1 | TRBD2 | TRBV24-1 | NA | CATSPSGGGYNEQFF | TGTGCCACCAGTCCATCGGGGGGGGGATACAATGAGCAGTTCTTC
TRBJ2-1 | NA | TRBV3-1/TRBV3-2 | few | CASSLVRGEQFF | TGTGCCAGCAGCCTAGTCCGGGGTGAGCAGTTCTTC
TRBJ2-2 | TRBD1 | TRBV4-3 | NA | CASSPDRMNTGELFF | TGCGCCAGCAGCCCGGACAGGATGAACACCGGGGAGCTGTTTTTT
TRBJ2-7 | TRBD2 | TRBV2 | NA | CAISGGGTTYEQYF | TGTGCCATTAGCGGGGGGGGCACCACCTACGAGCAGTACTTC
TRBJ2-2 | TRBD1 | TRBV25-1 | NA | CASSEYGQGSFPGELFF | TGTGCCAGCAGTGAATATGGACAGGGCTCTTTCCCCGGGGAGCTGTTTTTT
TRBJ1-2 | NA | TRBV7-2 | NA | CASSSLGWGGYTF | TGTGCCAGCAGCTCCCTCGGCTGGGGTGGCTACACCTTC
TRBJ1-5 | NA | TRBV5-1 | NA | CASRSTLGRGPQHF | TGCGCCAGCAGGTCTACATTAGGGAGGGGGCCCCAGCATTTT
TRBJ1-2 | NA | TRBV2 | NA | CASSEFVGSIYGYTF | TGTGCCAGCAGTGAGTTTGTCGGCTCTATCTATGGCTACACCTTC
TRBJ2-5 | NA | TRBV5-8 | NA | CASSLRETQYF | TGTGCCAGCAGCTTGCGAGAGACCCAGTACTTC
TRBJ1-1 | TRBD1 | TRBV7-9 | once | CASSTYRGSPEAFF | TGTGCCAGCAGCACATACAGGGGGTCTCCTGAAGCTTTCTTT
TRBJ2-5 | NA | TRBV19 | NA | CASSRGGETQYF | TGTGCCAGTAGTAGGGGTGGAGAGACCCAGTACTTC
TRBJ1-4 | NA | TRBV10-2 | NA | CASSEKQSNEKLFF | TGCGCCAGCAGTGAGAAGCAATCTAATGAAAAACTGTTTTTT
TRBJ1-4 | NA | TRBV7-2 | NA | CASSSGGEGKLFF | TGTGCCAGCAGCTCGGGGGGGGAGGGAAAACTGTTTTTT
TRBJ1-2 | NA | TRBV6-6 | NA | CATVQGGHYGYTF | TGTGCCACCGTCCAGGGTGGGCACTATGGCTACACCTTC
TRBJ1-5 | NA | TRBV25-1 | NA | CASSESGGGDQPQHF | TGTGCCAGCAGTGAATCGGGGGGTGGGGATCAGCCCCAGCATTTT
TRBJ1-5 | NA | TRBV27 | NA | CASRTGGGNQPQHF | TGTGCCAGCAGGACCGGGGGGGGAAATCAGCCCCAGCATTTT
TRBJ1-1 | NA | TRBV27 | once | CASSSSGGAGEAFF | TGTGCCAGCAGCTCCAGCGGGGGAGCCGGTGAAGCTTTCTTT
TRBJ2-5 | TRBD2 | TRBV7-2 | NA | CASSLVGGAGETQYF | TGTGCCAGCAGCTTAGTCGGGGGGGCCGGGGAGACCCAGTACTTC
TRBJ1-2 | NA | TRBV6-5 | NA | CASSYGGWADGYTF | TGTGCCAGCAGTTACGGGGGTTGGGCCGATGGCTACACCTTC
TRBJ1-5 | NA | TRBV19 | NA | CASSIRAPRGNQPQHF | TGTGCCAGTAGTATCCGGGCCCCCCGAGGCAATCAGCCCCAGCATTTT
TRBJ2-2 | TRBD1 | TRBV6-5 | once | CASSTGGGGELFF | TGTGCCAGCAGTACAGGGGGCGGCGGGGAGCTGTTTTTT
TRBJ1-2 | NA | TRBV4-2 | NA | CASSQEAESNYGYTF | TGTGCCAGCAGCCAAGAAGCGGAATCAAACTATGGCTACACCTTC
TRBJ2-1 | NA | TRBV4-3 | NA | CASSQEQGAYNEQFF | TGCGCCAGCAGCCAAGAGCAGGGAGCCTACAATGAGCAGTTCTTC
TRBJ2-5 | TRBD1 | TRBV25-1 | NA | CASSGGTGETQYF | TGTGCCAGCAGTGGCGGGACAGGAGAGACCCAGTACTTC
TRBJ1-5 | NA | TRBV19 | NA | CATNRVWQGNQPQHF | TGTGCCACTAACAGGGTTTGGCAGGGCAATCAGCCCCAGCATTTT
TRBJ1-1 | TRBD1 | TRBV6-5 | NA | CASTTTGVGTEAFF | TGTGCCAGCACCACGACAGGGGTGGGCACTGAAGCTTTCTTT
TRBJ2-1 | NA | TRBV3-1/TRBV3-2 | once | CASWGGGNEQFF | TGTGCCAGCTGGGGGGGCGGGAATGAGCAGTTCTTC
TRBJ2-2 | TRBD2 | TRBV5-1 | NA | CASSLVSGGQPRELFF | TGCGCCAGCAGCTTGGTTAGCGGGGGCCAACCCAGGGAGCTGTTTTTT
TRBJ1-2 | NA | TRBV4-3 | NA | CASSHADSMGYGYTF | TGCGCCAGCAGCCATGCCGACAGTATGGGTTATGGCTACACCTTC
TRBJ1-2 | TRBD1 | TRBV5-1 | once | CASGPGQSTYGYTF | TGCGCCAGCGGTCCGGGACAGAGCACTTATGGCTACACCTTC
TRBJ2-1 | NA | TRBV14 | NA | CASSRVQGLGNEQFF | TGTGCCAGCAGCCGGGTACAGGGTTTAGGCAATGAGCAGTTCTTC
TRBJ2-2 | TRBD1 | TRBV5-4 | once | CASSDDRGKDTGELFF | TGTGCCAGCAGCGATGACAGGGGGAAAGACACCGGGGAGCTGTTTTTT
TRBJ2-1 | TRBD1 | TRBV3-1/TRBV3-2 | few | CASSQEHRGYEQFF | TGTGCCAGCAGCCAAGAGCACAGGGGGTATGAGCAGTTCTTC
TRBJ2-5 | NA | TRBV9 | NA | CASSPVGFQETQYF | TGTGCCAGCAGCCCGGTGGGGTTCCAAGAGACCCAGTACTTC
TRBJ2-5 | NA | TRBV11-2 | NA | CASSSHGGPQETQYF | TGTGCCAGCAGCTCCCACGGGGGACCTCAAGAGACCCAGTACTTC
TRBJ1-1 | TRBD1 | TRBV10-3 | NA | CAISESRQGASNTEAFF | TGTGCCATCAGTGAGTCCCGGCAGGGGGCGTCGAACACTGAAGCTTTCTTT
TRBJ1-1 | NA | TRBV27 | NA | CASSFGARLNTEAFF | TGTGCCAGCAGTTTCGGGGCCAGACTTAACACTGAAGCTTTCTTT
TRBJ2-3 | TRBD2 | TRBV18 | NA | CASSPPLGLAGGPDTQYF | TGTGCCAGCTCACCACCCCTGGGACTAGCGGGGGGGCCCGATACGCAGTATTTT
TRBJ1-2 | TRBD1 | TRBV5-4 | NA | CASSAGQVEGYTF | TGTGCCAGCAGCGCGGGACAGGTGGAGGGCTACACCTTC
TRBJ1-4 | NA | TRBV4-3 | NA | CASSQERGNAGSLFF | TGCGCCAGCAGCCAAGAAAGGGGGAATGCAGGTAGTTTGTTTTTT
TRBJ1-6 | NA | TRBV25-1 | NA | CASSARVGRSPLHF | TGTGCCAGCAGTGCCAGGGTTGGGAGATCACCCCTCCACTTT
TRBJ1-1 | NA | TRBV2 | NA | CASSSGEAFF | TGTGCCAGCAGTTCAGGGGAAGCTTTCTTT
TRBJ2-7 | NA | TRBV6-1 | NA | CASSEAVPGDEQYF | TGTGCCAGCAGTGAAGCCGTCCCCGGGGACGAGCAGTACTTC